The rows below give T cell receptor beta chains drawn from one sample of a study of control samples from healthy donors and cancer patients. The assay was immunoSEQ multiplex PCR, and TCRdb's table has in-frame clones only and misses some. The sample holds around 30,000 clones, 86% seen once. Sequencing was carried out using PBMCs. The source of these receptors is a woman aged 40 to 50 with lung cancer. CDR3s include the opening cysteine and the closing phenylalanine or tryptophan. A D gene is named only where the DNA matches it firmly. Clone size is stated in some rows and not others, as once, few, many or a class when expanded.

CDR3aa: CASSVGPLISGNTIYF; CDR3nt: TGTGCCAGCAGCGTGGGTCCCCTTATCTCTGGAAACACCATATATTTT; v_gene: TRBV7-2; d_gene: -; j_gene: TRBJ1-3; abundance: -
CDR3aa: CASSYGGANYGYTF; CDR3nt: TGTGCCAGCAGTTATGGGGGAGCTAACTATGGCTACACCTTC; v_gene: TRBV9; d_gene: -; j_gene: TRBJ1-2; abundance: -
CDR3aa: CASSYEGPYGYTF; CDR3nt: TGTGCCAGCAGTTACGAAGGACCCTATGGCTACACCTTC; v_gene: TRBV6-5; d_gene: -; j_gene: TRBJ1-2; abundance: few
CDR3aa: CASSQGQYSPLHF; CDR3nt: TGTGCCAGCAGCCAAGGGCAGTATTCACCCCTCCACTTT; v_gene: TRBV3-1/TRBV3-2; d_gene: -; j_gene: TRBJ1-6; abundance: -
CDR3aa: CASSQTRDPFYEQYF; CDR3nt: TGTGCCAGCAGCCAAACACGGGACCCTTTTTACGAGCAGTACTTC; v_gene: TRBV3-1/TRBV3-2; d_gene: -; j_gene: TRBJ2-7; abundance: -
CDR3aa: CASSLTSGWDTQYF; CDR3nt: TGTGCCAGCAGCCTCACTAGCGGTTGGGATACGCAGTATTTT; v_gene: TRBV7-3; d_gene: TRBD2; j_gene: TRBJ2-3; abundance: once
CDR3aa: CASSQRARPADNSPLHF; CDR3nt: TGTGCCAGCAGCCAGAGGGCCCGCCCGGCCGATAATTCACCCCTCCACTTT; v_gene: TRBV3-1/TRBV3-2; d_gene: -; j_gene: TRBJ1-6; abundance: -
CDR3aa: CATSESTSGVYNEQFF; CDR3nt: TGTGCCACCAGTGAATCGACTAGCGGGGTATACAATGAGCAGTTCTTC; v_gene: TRBV24-1; d_gene: TRBD2; j_gene: TRBJ2-1; abundance: -
CDR3aa: CASSSQTGSYGYTF; CDR3nt: TGTGCCAGTAGTTCCCAGACAGGAAGCTATGGCTACACCTTC; v_gene: TRBV19; d_gene: -; j_gene: TRBJ1-2; abundance: -
CDR3aa: CASSLSSTGRANYGYTF; CDR3nt: TGTGCCAGCAGTCTCTCTTCGACAGGGCGAGCTAACTATGGCTACACCTTC; v_gene: TRBV28; d_gene: TRBD1; j_gene: TRBJ1-2; abundance: -
CDR3aa: CASSSTGYSNQPQHF; CDR3nt: TGTGCCAGCAGCTCGACAGGATATAGCAATCAGCCCCAGCATTTT; v_gene: TRBV9; d_gene: -; j_gene: TRBJ1-5; abundance: -
CDR3aa: CASSSGQQETQYF; CDR3nt: TGCGCCAGCAGCTCGGGCCAACAAGAGACCCAGTACTTC; v_gene: TRBV5-1; d_gene: -; j_gene: TRBJ2-5; abundance: -
CDR3aa: CASSQDSGLAQPQHF; CDR3nt: TGTGCCAGCAGCCAAGATTCGGGCCTGGCACAGCCCCAGCATTTT; v_gene: TRBV4-2; d_gene: -; j_gene: TRBJ1-5; abundance: -
CDR3aa: CASSQGTAYQETQYF; CDR3nt: TGTGCCAGCAGTCAAGGGACAGCGTACCAAGAGACCCAGTACTTC; v_gene: TRBV5-6; d_gene: TRBD1; j_gene: TRBJ2-5; abundance: -
CDR3aa: CASSQITGTEAFF; CDR3nt: TGTGCCAGCAGCCAAATAACGGGCACTGAAGCTTTCTTT; v_gene: TRBV3-1/TRBV3-2; d_gene: -; j_gene: TRBJ1-1; abundance: few
CDR3aa: CASRGGESYNSPLHF; CDR3nt: TGTGCCAGCAGGGGGGGGGAGTCCTATAATTCACCCCTCCACTTT; v_gene: TRBV7-2; d_gene: -; j_gene: TRBJ1-6; abundance: -
CDR3aa: CASSKEGPTGGYTF; CDR3nt: TGTGCCAGCAGCAAAGAGGGACCGACCGGGGGCTACACCTTC; v_gene: TRBV21-1; d_gene: -; j_gene: TRBJ1-2; abundance: -
CDR3aa: CASSLDRGREQYF; CDR3nt: TGTGCCAGCAGCTTAGACAGGGGGCGCGAGCAGTACTTC; v_gene: TRBV7-2; d_gene: TRBD1; j_gene: TRBJ2-7; abundance: -
CDR3aa: CASSQDTGWEQYF; CDR3nt: TGTGCCAGCAGCCAAGATACAGGATGGGAGCAGTACTTC; v_gene: TRBV3-1/TRBV3-2; d_gene: -; j_gene: TRBJ2-7; abundance: -
CDR3aa: CASSLGLAGSTDTQYF; CDR3nt: TGCGCCAGCAGCTTGGGCCTAGCGGGGAGCACAGATACGCAGTATTTT; v_gene: TRBV5-1; d_gene: TRBD2; j_gene: TRBJ2-3; abundance: -
CDR3aa: CASSQEPIWANVLTF; CDR3nt: TGTGCCAGCAGCCAGGAGCCAATCTGGGCCAACGTCCTGACTTTC; v_gene: TRBV14; d_gene: -; j_gene: TRBJ2-6; abundance: -
CDR3aa: CASSPQRVSPLHF; CDR3nt: TGTGCCAGCAGCCCCCAGAGAGTCTCACCCCTCCACTTT; v_gene: TRBV7-2; d_gene: -; j_gene: TRBJ1-6; abundance: -
CDR3aa: CASSPALGNTEAFF; CDR3nt: TGTGCCAGTAGCCCAGCCCTCGGTAACACTGAAGCTTTCTTT; v_gene: TRBV19; d_gene: -; j_gene: TRBJ1-1; abundance: few
CDR3aa: CSVVGTDTQYF; CDR3nt: TGCAGCGTTGTAGGCACAGATACGCAGTATTTT; v_gene: TRBV29-1; d_gene: -; j_gene: TRBJ2-3; abundance: -
CDR3aa: CASSAQGLGRDYEQYF; CDR3nt: TGCGCCAGCAGCGCACAGGGCTTGGGGAGGGACTACGAGCAGTACTTC; v_gene: TRBV5-1; d_gene: -; j_gene: TRBJ2-7; abundance: -
CDR3aa: CASSVSGDNNEQFF; CDR3nt: TGTGCCAGCAGTGTTTCTGGGGATAACAATGAGCAGTTCTTC; v_gene: TRBV6-4; d_gene: -; j_gene: TRBJ2-1; abundance: -
CDR3aa: CASSIEAEAFF; CDR3nt: TGTGCCAGTAGTATAGAGGCTGAAGCTTTCTTT; v_gene: TRBV19; d_gene: -; j_gene: TRBJ1-1; abundance: -
CDR3aa: CASSQGTGVKSLFF; CDR3nt: TGTGCCAGCAGCCAAGGGACAGGGGTGAAATCACTGTTTTTT; v_gene: TRBV3-1/TRBV3-2; d_gene: TRBD1; j_gene: TRBJ1-4; abundance: few
CDR3aa: CASSPGGLETQYF; CDR3nt: TGTGCCAGCAGCCCCGGGGGGCTCGAGACCCAGTACTTC; v_gene: TRBV6-5; d_gene: -; j_gene: TRBJ2-5; abundance: -
CDR3aa: CASSLEPGRRALNEQFF; CDR3nt: TGTGCCAGCAGCCTCGAACCGGGGCGAAGGGCCCTCAATGAGCAGTTCTTC; v_gene: TRBV7-7; d_gene: -; j_gene: TRBJ2-1; abundance: -
CDR3aa: CASSVDRMNSPLHF; CDR3nt: TGTGCCAGCAGCGTGGACAGGATGAATTCACCCCTCCACTTT; v_gene: TRBV7-2; d_gene: TRBD1; j_gene: TRBJ1-6; abundance: few
CDR3aa: CASSPSDRWNTEAFF; CDR3nt: TGTGCCAGCAGTCCTTCGGACAGGTGGAACACTGAAGCTTTCTTT; v_gene: TRBV6-6; d_gene: TRBD1; j_gene: TRBJ1-1; abundance: -
CDR3aa: CASSQEARGRNEQYF; CDR3nt: TGCGCCAGCAGCCAAGAAGCCAGGGGGCGGAACGAGCAGTACTTC; v_gene: TRBV4-1; d_gene: TRBD1; j_gene: TRBJ2-7; abundance: -
CDR3aa: CASSQAGVYNEQFF; CDR3nt: TGTGCCAGCAGCCAAGCGGGGGTCTACAATGAGCAGTTCTTC; v_gene: TRBV14; d_gene: -; j_gene: TRBJ2-1; abundance: -
CDR3aa: CSASGVNYGYTF; CDR3nt: TGCAGCGCCAGTGGGGTGAACTATGGCTACACCTTC; v_gene: TRBV29-1; d_gene: -; j_gene: TRBJ1-2; abundance: -
CDR3aa: CASSSLDRGTGEETQYF; CDR3nt: TGTGCCAGCAGCTCCCTTGACAGGGGCACTGGGGAAGAGACCCAGTACTTC; v_gene: TRBV7-9; d_gene: TRBD1; j_gene: TRBJ2-5; abundance: once
CDR3aa: CASSGGGEAEAFF; CDR3nt: TGTGCCAGCAGCGGGGGGGGAGAGGCTGAAGCTTTCTTT; v_gene: TRBV7-8; d_gene: -; j_gene: TRBJ1-1; abundance: once
CDR3aa: CASSLSWNTEAFF; CDR3nt: TGTGCCAGCAGCTTATCCTGGAACACTGAAGCTTTCTTT; v_gene: TRBV7-2; d_gene: -; j_gene: TRBJ1-1; abundance: -
CDR3aa: CASSQVETGGEKLFF; CDR3nt: TGTGCCAGCAGCCAAGTTGAGACAGGGGGCGAAAAACTGTTTTTT; v_gene: TRBV3-1/TRBV3-2; d_gene: TRBD1; j_gene: TRBJ1-4; abundance: -
CDR3aa: CAIRAGQGATGELFF; CDR3nt: TGTGCCATCCGAGCGGGACAGGGGGCCACCGGGGAGCTGTTTTTT; v_gene: TRBV10-3; d_gene: TRBD1; j_gene: TRBJ2-2; abundance: few
CDR3aa: CASSLRTSGADTQYF; CDR3nt: TGTGCCAGCAGTTTGAGGACTAGTGGGGCAGATACGCAGTATTTT; v_gene: TRBV28; d_gene: TRBD2; j_gene: TRBJ2-3; abundance: -
CDR3aa: CATSPRTGSTDTQYF; CDR3nt: TGTGCCACCAGCCCGCGGACAGGGAGCACAGATACGCAGTATTTT; v_gene: TRBV15; d_gene: TRBD1; j_gene: TRBJ2-3; abundance: -
CDR3aa: CASSFVRGTEAFF; CDR3nt: TGTGCCAGCAGTTTCGTGAGGGGCACTGAAGCTTTCTTT; v_gene: TRBV12-3/TRBV12-4; d_gene: -; j_gene: TRBJ1-1; abundance: -
CDR3aa: CASSWRTGNQPQHF; CDR3nt: TGTGCCAGCAGCTGGCGGACAGGGAATCAGCCCCAGCATTTT; v_gene: TRBV5-8; d_gene: TRBD1; j_gene: TRBJ1-5; abundance: -
CDR3aa: CASSPWTGSSGSPLHF; CDR3nt: TGTGCCAGCAGCCCCTGGACAGGGTCTAGTGGGTCACCCCTCCACTTT; v_gene: TRBV7-8; d_gene: TRBD1; j_gene: TRBJ1-6; abundance: medium-sized
CDR3aa: CASKSGVVSGYTF; CDR3nt: TGTGCCAGCAAGTCAGGGGTTGTAAGTGGCTACACCTTC; v_gene: TRBV2; d_gene: -; j_gene: TRBJ1-2; abundance: -
CDR3aa: CASSLDTGELFF; CDR3nt: TGTGCCAGCAGCCTCGACACCGGGGAGCTGTTTTTT; v_gene: TRBV7-9; d_gene: -; j_gene: TRBJ2-2; abundance: -